A selection of T cell receptor beta chains follows, all from one sample in a study of blood T cell repertoires in COVID-19. Profiling relied on immunoSEQ multiplex PCR, and the TCRdb table lists in-frame clones only, not all of them. The profile shows about 250,000 clones, 80% to 90% of them singletons. Sequences were obtained from peripheral blood. The receptors originated from a man older than 75 with acute or convalescent COVID-19. CDR3s include the opening cysteine and the closing phenylalanine or tryptophan. D genes are given only for firm matches. Expanded clones are given a class, and other clones once, few, many or no size at all.

.	.	11	TRBJ1-2	TRBV28	TGTGCCAGCGGGAGGCGCTATGGCTACACCTTC	CASGRRYGYTF
TRBD1	.	15	TRBJ2-1	TRBV9	TGTGCCAGCAGCGTAATGGGACAGGGGGCGCTTGAGCAGTTCTTC	CASSVMGQGALEQFF
.	.	15	TRBJ1-5	TRBV9	TGTGCCAGCAGCGCGACAGATTATAGCAATCAGCCCCAGCATTTT	CASSATDYSNQPQHF
TRBD1	.	16	TRBJ1-3	TRBV7-9	TGTGCCAGCAGCCACCCGGGACAGAACTCTGGAAACACCATATATTTT	CASSHPGQNSGNTIYF
.	.	17	TRBJ2-5	TRBV4-1	TGCGCCAGCAGCCGGACCTTGGGGCAGGGGTTTGGAGAGACCCAGTACTTC	CASSRTLGQGFGETQYF
.	.	16	TRBJ2-4	TRBV28	TGTGCCAGCAGTTTCAGGGGCCGTGGGGCCAAAAACATTCAGTACTTC	CASSFRGRGAKNIQYF
.	few	14	TRBJ2-3	TRBV5-1	TGCGCCAGCAGCCTGCAGGTCAGGACAGATACGCAGTATTTT	CASSLQVRTDTQYF
.	once	13	TRBJ1-1	TRBV29-1	TGCAGCGTTGAACTCGGGGGAGGGACTGAAGCTTTCTTT	CSVELGGGTEAFF
.	once	14	TRBJ1-1	TRBV6-1	TGTGCCAGCAGTGACAGGGAATGGAACACTGAAGCTTTCTTT	CASSDREWNTEAFF
TRBD2	.	19	TRBJ2-7	TRBV4-2	TGTGCCAGCAGCCAAGATTGGGCTAGCGGGAGGGCCAGGCCCTACGAGCAGTACTTC	CASSQDWASGRARPYEQYF
.	.	16	TRBJ1-3	TRBV12-5	TGTGCCCTGATTGCGAGTCTGATTCACTCTGGAAACACCATATATTTT	CALIASLIHSGNTIYF
.	.	14	TRBJ2-7	TRBV5-1	TGCGCCAGCAGCTTGGGGAGGGAACGGCGGGAGCAGTACTTC	CASSLGRERREQYF
TRBD1	.	15	TRBJ2-1	TRBV24-1	TGTGCCACCTCCGCGCCGGGACAGGGGGCCGGGGAGCAGTTCTTC	CATSAPGQGAGEQFF
TRBD1	once	13	TRBJ1-2	TRBV5-1	TGCGCCAGCAGCGTACGGCAGGGGGTTGGCTACACCTTC	CASSVRQGVGYTF
.	.	16	TRBJ2-2	TRBV6-5	TGTGCCAGCAGTTGGGAGGGGGGGAGGGTCACCGGGGAGCTGTTTTTT	CASSWEGGRVTGELFF
.	.	13	TRBJ2-3	TRBV4-1	TGCGCCAGCAGCCAACCGGGGGCAGATACGCAGTATTTT	CASSQPGADTQYF
.	.	16	TRBJ1-1	TRBV7-2	TGTGCCAGCAGCATAAACAGGGTGGGGGTGAACACTGAAGCTTTCTTT	CASSINRVGVNTEAFF
.	.	19	TRBJ2-1	TRBV19	TGTGCCAGTAGTAAGCGATCGAATTTGGTAACAAGCTCCTACAATGAGCAGTTCTTC	CASSKRSNLVTSSYNEQFF
.	.	13	TRBJ2-5	TRBV7-9	TGTGCCAGCAGTGGCCAGGGGTGGGAGACCCAGTACTTC	CASSGQGWETQYF
TRBD1	once	15	TRBJ2-3	TRBV7-2	TGTGCCAGCAGCTTTCGGGACAGGGTTCCAGATACGCAGTATTTT	CASSFRDRVPDTQYF
TRBD2	.	16	TRBJ2-1	TRBV19	TGTGCCAGTAATGCCGGGACTAGCGGCTCCTACAATGAGCAGTTCTTC	CASNAGTSGSYNEQFF
TRBD2	.	17	TRBJ2-1	TRBV9	TGTGCCAGCAGCTTCCGAGGGGGACTAGCTATTCTCAATGAGCAGTTCTTC	CASSFRGGLAILNEQFF
TRBD1	few	17	TRBJ2-3	TRBV3-1/TRBV3-2	TGTGCCAGCAGCCATGACAGGGGGCAATTTCGTACAGATACGCAGTATTTT	CASSHDRGQFRTDTQYF
.	once	16	TRBJ1-3	TRBV15	TGTGCCACCAGCAGAGCTACAGGGAACCCTGGAAACACCATATATTTT	CATSRATGNPGNTIYF
.	once	13	TRBJ2-3	TRBV6-5	TGTGCCAGCACCGGGACTCTCACAGATACGCAGTATTTT	CASTGTLTDTQYF
.	.	15	TRBJ2-4	TRBV5-3	TGTGCCAGATCCAACCCCCGGGTCCTCTATGCCATTCAGTACTTC	CARSNPRVLYAIQYF
TRBD1	.	16	TRBJ2-1	TRBV18	TGTGCCAGCTCACCACTAACGACAGGGTTTCAGGGTGAGCAGTTCTTC	CASSPLTTGFQGEQFF
.	.	15	TRBJ1-2	TRBV20-1	TGCAGTGCTAGTGGCAGGGCCTCCCTCAACTATGGCTACACCTTC	CSASGRASLNYGYTF
TRBD1	.	15	TRBJ1-1	TRBV10-3	TGTGCCATCAGTAGACAGGGGCCCTTGAACACTGAAGCTTTCTTT	CAISRQGPLNTEAFF
TRBD1	.	15	TRBJ1-1	TRBV9	TGTGCCAGCAGCGTAGAGGGACAGGGAGGGACTGAAGCTTTCTTT	CASSVEGQGGTEAFF
TRBD2	.	16	TRBJ2-5	TRBV4-2	TGTGCCAGCAGCCAAGGTGGGAGAGGCGGGGGGGAGACCCAGTACTTC	CASSQGGRGGGETQYF
TRBD1	.	16	TRBJ1-5	TRBV18	TGTGCCAGCTCTCCCAACGCGCCAGGGGGGAATCAGCCCCAGCATTTT	CASSPNAPGGNQPQHF
.	.	14	TRBJ1-6	TRBV9	TGTGCCAGCAGCCCTGGACAGAGTTCAACACCCCTCCACTTT	CASSPGQSSTPLHF
TRBD1	.	16	TRBJ1-2	TRBV28	TGTGCCAGCAGTTTATGGGGACAGGGGGCAGGCTATGGCTACACCTTC	CASSLWGQGAGYGYTF
.	few	14	TRBJ1-6	TRBV4-1	TGCGCCAGCAGCCAAGGACTCTATAATTCACCCCTCCACTTT	CASSQGLYNSPLHF
TRBD2	once	16	TRBJ2-3	TRBV7-3	TGTGCCAGCAGCTTAGCTCCTAGCGGTAGCACAGATACGCAGTATTTT	CASSLAPSGSTDTQYF
.	.	15	TRBJ2-2	TRBV3-1/TRBV3-2	TGTGCCAGCAGCCAAGTTGACAGGGAGGCCGGGGAGCTGTTTTTT	CASSQVDREAGELFF
TRBD1	.	14	TRBJ2-1	TRBV10-3	TGTGCCACCCAGTCCGGGACAGGGTACAATGAGCAGTTCTTC	CATQSGTGYNEQFF
TRBD2	.	16	TRBJ2-1	TRBV3-1/TRBV3-2	TGTGCCAGCAGCCCGGACGGGACTAGCATTCGTCATGAGCAGTTCTTC	CASSPDGTSIRHEQFF
.	.	13	TRBJ2-3	TRBV6-5	TGTGCCAGCAGTTCCCTACTAGGCAGGACGCAGTATTTT	CASSSLLGRTQYF
.	.	15	TRBJ2-5	TRBV3-1/TRBV3-2	TGTGCCAGCAGCCGAAACAGGGTGGAATGGGAGACCCAGTACTTC	CASSRNRVEWETQYF
TRBD1	.	13	TRBJ1-3	TRBV6-5	TGTGCCAGCAGTACAGGGGTCGGAAACACCATATATTTT	CASSTGVGNTIYF
.	.	14	TRBJ1-1	TRBV27	TGTGCCAGCAGTCCACCGGACAGGAACACTGAAGCTTTCTTT	CASSPPDRNTEAFF
.	.	12	TRBJ2-1	TRBV10-3	TGTGCCATCAGTGGTCCTGACAATGAGCAGTTCTTC	CAISGPDNEQFF
TRBD1	.	15	TRBJ1-5	TRBV28	TGTGCCAGCAGCCTCTCACAGGGGGCGAGTCAGCCCCAGCATTTT	CASSLSQGASQPQHF